This T cell receptor (beta chain) was captured in a study of blood T cell repertoires in COVID-19. At the level of the study: Researchers got acute and convalescent COVID-19 samples from the United States, Italy and Spain. The analysed material was cDNA or gDNA that came from T cells, B-cell-depleted T cells, or PBMCs.

The CDR3 covers 16 residues. The V gene lost 5 bases and the J gene lost 1 base, with 17 bases spanning the gap. Germline V gives CDR1 SEHNR, CDR2 FQNEAQ (reference sequence). Authors' analysis steps: Amplification with reference gene primers provided the estimates of nucleated cell counts. This table comes from immunoSEQ multiplex PCR, and its TCRdb copy is limited to in-frame clones, with some not included. The DNA was the basis for D and trimming; V, J and clone size are from that table. The sample shows approximately 200,000 clones, more than 85% of them seen only once. This TCR was sampled from a middle-aged man with active or convalescent COVID-19. The chain employs TRBV7-9 and TRBJ1-1, with TRBD1 as a possible D gene (5 bases). Sequenced material: peripheral blood. The DNA of the CDR3 is TGTGCCAGCAGCCCGCTAAAAACCCAGGGGAACACTGAAGCTTTCTTT. Protein product: CASSPLKTQGNTEAFF.